Each of the 16 T cell receptor beta chains below was sequenced from the same sample in a study of T cell responses to AZD1222 COVID-19 vaccine. The table came from immunoSEQ multiplex PCR; TCRdb's copy has only in-frame clones and leaves some out. The sample has approximately 92,000 clones; about nine tenths are singletons. The sequencing here drew on peripheral blood, taken on day 0 of AZD1222 vaccination. These receptors were taken from an adult in good health.

The chain uses TRBV7-2 and TRBJ1-5; TRBD1 might be the D (6 bases). Germline V gene sequence: CDR1 SGHTA, CDR2 FQGNSA. V lost 5 bases and J lost 2, with 10 bases in between. This CDR3 region has 14 residues. The CDR3, as DNA: TGTGCCAGCAGCCCGGGGGCCCGCAATCAGCCCCAGCATTTT. It specifies CASSPGARNQPQHF.

This sequence joins TRBV29-1 and TRBJ1-2; D is perhaps TRBD1 (5 bases). Trimming stripped 6 bases from V and 2 bases from J, with 10 bases between. The CDR3 sequence is 12 residues long. Germline CDR1 reads SQVTM; CDR2 reads ANQGSEA. CDR3 region: CSVSRDNYGYTF. The CDR3 region has the DNA TGCAGCGTCTCCCGGGACAACTATGGCTACACCTTC.

This chain uses TRBV27 with TRBJ1-5, with a weak D call TRBD1 (6 bases). Germline V gene sequence: CDR1 MNHEY, CDR2 SMNVEV (reference sequence). V lost 5 bases, J lost 0 bases, and 23 bases lay in between. CDR3 length: 19 residues. The CDR3 loop is CASSPQQGRRPYSNQPQHF. The CDR3 bases are TGTGCCAGCAGTCCTCAACAGGGCCGGAGGCCATATAGCAATCAGCCCCAGCATTTT.

The chain carries TRBV4-1 and TRBJ2-3; 7 positions match TRBD1. V lost 2 bases, J lost 0 bases, and 11 bases stayed unmatched. The CDR3 sequence is 18 residues long. Germline CDR1 reads MGHRA; CDR2 reads YSYEKL. The CDR3 region has the DNA TGCGCCAGCAGCCAAACCCGGTGGCGCAGGGGGAGCACAGATACGCAGTATTTT. As protein: CASSQTRWRRGSTDTQYF.

The chain joins TRBV3-1 (or the pseudogene TRBV3-2) to TRBJ1-5; 9 positions agree with TRBD1. The junction had 10 bases not matched to a gene; V was cut back by 4 bases and J by 6 bases. The CDR3 is 16 residues long. Germline loops: CDR1 LGHDT, CDR2 YNNKEL (reference sequence). The CDR3 is CASSPPGQGRGQPQHF. The CDR3 nucleotides read TGTGCCAGCAGCCCACCAGGACAGGGGAGAGGTCAGCCCCAGCATTTT.

This clone was detected a few times. This rearrangement joins TRBV6-5 to TRBJ1-6, with D tentatively TRBD1 (5 bases). Germline CDR1 is MNHEY and CDR2 is SVGAGI. Trimming cost V 2 bases and J 7 bases, with 9 bases left between them. This CDR3 has 14 amino acids. DNA for the CDR3: TGTGCCAGCAGTTACAGGGGTCCAAATTCACCCCTCCACTTT. Its translation is CASSYRGPNSPLHF.

The J gene is TRBJ2-3, the V gene TRBV19; 10 bases fit TRBD1. The CDR3 spans 16 residues. The germline gives CDR1 LNHDA, CDR2 SQIVND (reference sequence). The trim removed 6 bases at V and 1 base at J, leaving 7 bases unmatched. CDR3 in DNA: TGTGCCAGTAGAGATTACGGGACAGGGGGCACAGATACGCAGTATTTT. It is translated as CASRDYGTGGTDTQYF.

This clone was seen just once. This rearrangement joins TRBV19 to TRBJ2-1; the D is unclear. The ends were cut back, 10 bases at V and 6 bases at J, with 10 bases in the middle. Germline CDR1 and CDR2: LNHDA and SQIVND (reference sequence). The CDR3 is 11 amino acids. This CDR3 reads CATAVFNEQFF. As DNA, the CDR3 is TGTGCCACCGCCGTGTTCAATGAGCAGTTCTTC.

CDR3 in amino acids: CASSLDTDSYEQYF. Here the CDR3 DNA reads TGCGCCAGCAGCTTAGACACTGACTCCTACGAGCAGTACTTC. The chain carries TRBV5-1 and TRBJ2-7; D is uncertain. The germline V gene has CDR1 SGHRS and CDR2 YFSETQ. V lost 2 bases and J 0 bases, leaving 9 bases between the germline ends. This CDR3 spans 14 amino acids.

J is TRBJ1-1 and V is TRBV19; D not certain. Per germline, CDR1 LNHDA and CDR2 SQIVND (reference sequence). V was clipped by 10 bases and J by 6 bases, with 12 bases between them. The length of the CDR3 is 11 residues. CDR3 DNA: TGTGCCACCCTTAGGGAGGCTGAAGCTTTCTTT. This translates into CATLREAEAFF.

The rearrangement uses TRBV6-5 and TRBJ2-7; D may be TRBD1 (5 bases). Germline V lookup: CDR1 MNHEY, CDR2 SVGAGI. This CDR3 contains 14 residues. Trimming took 0 bases from V and 3 from J, leaving 9 bases between them. Here the CDR3 DNA reads TGTGCCAGCAGTTACTCGACCAGGGTCTACGAGCAGTACTTC. This gives the protein CASSYSTRVYEQYF.

The chain links TRBV5-1 to TRBJ1-1, with a possible D match to TRBD1 (6 bases). With 0 bases removed from V and 4 bases from J, the gap between germline ends came to 7 bases. CDR3 length equals 13 residues. Germline lookup yields CDR1 SGHRS and CDR2 YFSETQ. For the CDR3, the DNA is TGCGCCAGCAGCTTGGACAGGGCCACTGAAGCTTTCTTT. Its translation: CASSLDRATEAFF.

The chain uses TRBV7-2 and TRBJ2-1; unclear D gene. Germline V gene sequence: CDR1 SGHTA, CDR2 FQGNSA. V was pared by 1 base and J by 3 bases, with 13 bases between. The CDR3 spans 16 residues. This chain's CDR3 is CASSLGEGLGYNEQFF. The CDR3 DNA is TGTGCCAGCAGCTTAGGGGAAGGGTTAGGCTACAATGAGCAGTTCTTC.

The rearrangement uses TRBV16 and TRBJ2-7; D gene unclear. Trimming removed 1 base at V and 4 bases at J, with 5 bases between. The germline CDR1 and CDR2 sequences are KGHSY and FQNENV. This CDR3 is built from 12 residues. CDR3 DNA sequence: TGTGCCAGCAGCCAATGGGGATACGAGCAGTACTTC. It translates to CASSQWGYEQYF.

This sequence joins TRBV9 and TRBJ1-6, with 7 bases aligning to TRBD1. From germline, CDR1 is SGDLS and CDR2 YYNGEE. V was pared by 3 bases and J by 6 bases, with 6 bases of the junction left unmatched. The CDR3 covers 15 residues. CDR3 region: CASSETGNGNSPLHF. The DNA for the CDR3 is TGTGCCAGCAGCGAGACAGGGAATGGTAATTCACCCCTCCACTTT.

The gene calls are TRBV4-3 and TRBJ2-1, with D possibly matching TRBD2 (5 bases). V was pared by 0 bases and J by 7 bases, with 7 bases between. The CDR3 extends over 13 amino acids. CDR1 is LGHNA and CDR2 is YSLEER in the germline V gene. Written as DNA, the CDR3 is TGCGCCAGCAGCCAAGATTTAGCGAATGAGCAGTTCTTC. Translating gives CASSQDLANEQFF.